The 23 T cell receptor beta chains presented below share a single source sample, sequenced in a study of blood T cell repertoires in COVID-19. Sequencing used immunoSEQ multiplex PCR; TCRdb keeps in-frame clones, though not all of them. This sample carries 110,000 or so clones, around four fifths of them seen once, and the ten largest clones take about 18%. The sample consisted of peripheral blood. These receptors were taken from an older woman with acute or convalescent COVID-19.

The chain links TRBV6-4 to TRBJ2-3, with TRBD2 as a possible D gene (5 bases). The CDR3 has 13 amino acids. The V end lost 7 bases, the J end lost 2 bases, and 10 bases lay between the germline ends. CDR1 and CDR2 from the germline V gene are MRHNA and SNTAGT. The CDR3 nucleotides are TGTGCCAGCATAGAACGGGACACAGATACGCAGTATTTT. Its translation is CASIERDTDTQYF.

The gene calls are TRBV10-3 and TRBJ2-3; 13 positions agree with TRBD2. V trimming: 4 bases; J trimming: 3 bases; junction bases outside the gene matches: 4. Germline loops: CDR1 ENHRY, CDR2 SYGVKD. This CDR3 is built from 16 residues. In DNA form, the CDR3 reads TGTGCCATCAGTGTGACTAGCGGGGGGCCGACAGATACGCAGTATTTT. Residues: CAISVTSGGPTDTQYF.

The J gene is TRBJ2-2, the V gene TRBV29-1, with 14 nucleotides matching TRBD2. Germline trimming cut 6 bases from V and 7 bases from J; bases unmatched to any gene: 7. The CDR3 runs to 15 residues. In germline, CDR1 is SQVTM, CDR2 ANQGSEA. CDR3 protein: CSVTSGRARGGELFF. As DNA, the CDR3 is TGCAGCGTGACTAGCGGGAGGGCCAGGGGCGGGGAGCTGTTTTTT.

This chain's CDR3 is CASNPQGTGELFF. The DNA of the CDR3 is TGTGCCAGCAACCCCCAGGGAACCGGGGAGCTGTTTTTT. The genes are TRBV12-3 or TRBV12-4 and TRBJ2-2; tentatively, D is TRBD1 (5 bases). The CDR3 runs to 13 residues. Trimming left V 7 bases short and J 5 bases short, with 11 bases between.

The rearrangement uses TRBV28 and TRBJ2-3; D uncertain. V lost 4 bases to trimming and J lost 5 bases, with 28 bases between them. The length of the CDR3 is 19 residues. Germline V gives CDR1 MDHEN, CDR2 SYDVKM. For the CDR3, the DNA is TGTGCCAGCAGTTCCACCTCCCCAGTCCGAGGAGAAATGAGAGATACGCAGTATTTT. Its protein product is CASSSTSPVRGEMRDTQYF.

The CDR3: CASSAQGGNTEAFF. CDR3 coding DNA: TGTGCCAGTAGTGCACAGGGGGGGAACACTGAAGCTTTCTTT. The gene calls are TRBV19 and TRBJ1-1; TRBD1 aligns across 8 bases. Germline V lookup: CDR1 LNHDA, CDR2 SQIVND (reference sequence). V lost 5 bases to trimming and J lost 1 base; unmatched junction nucleotides: 3. The CDR3 extends over 14 amino acids.

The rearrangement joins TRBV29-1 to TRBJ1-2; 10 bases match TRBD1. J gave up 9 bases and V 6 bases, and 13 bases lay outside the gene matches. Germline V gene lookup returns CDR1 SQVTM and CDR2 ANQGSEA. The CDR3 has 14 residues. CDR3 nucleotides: TGCAGCGTCGTCGACAGGGGGCGAATCGAGAGCTACACCTTC. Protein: CSVVDRGRIESYTF. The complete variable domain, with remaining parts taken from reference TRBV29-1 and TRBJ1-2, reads SAVISQKPSRDICQRGTSLTIQCQVDSQVTMMFWYRQQPGQSLTLIATANQGSEATYESGFVIDKFPISRPNLTFSTLTVSNMSPEDSSIYLCSVVDRGRIESYTFGSGTRLTVV.

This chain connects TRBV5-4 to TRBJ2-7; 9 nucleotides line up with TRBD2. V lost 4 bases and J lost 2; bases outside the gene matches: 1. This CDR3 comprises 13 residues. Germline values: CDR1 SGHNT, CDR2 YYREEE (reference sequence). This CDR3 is CASSVAGAYEQYF. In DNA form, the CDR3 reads TGTGCCAGCAGCGTAGCGGGAGCCTACGAGCAGTACTTC.

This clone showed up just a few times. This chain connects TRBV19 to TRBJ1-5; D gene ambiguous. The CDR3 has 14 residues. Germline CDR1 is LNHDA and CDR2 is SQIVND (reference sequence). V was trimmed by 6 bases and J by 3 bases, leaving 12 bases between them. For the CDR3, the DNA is TGTGCCAGTAGACCAGAAATAGCCAATCAGCCCCAGCATTTT. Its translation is CASRPEIANQPQHF.

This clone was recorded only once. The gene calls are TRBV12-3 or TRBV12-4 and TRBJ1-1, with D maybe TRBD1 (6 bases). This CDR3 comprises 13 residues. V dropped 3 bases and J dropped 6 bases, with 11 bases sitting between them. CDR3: CASSFLGAAEAFF. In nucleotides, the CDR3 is TGTGCCAGCAGTTTTTTGGGGGCGGCTGAAGCTTTCTTT.

The CDR3 DNA sequence: TGTGCCAGCAGCTGTGGACATATTTATGTCTATGGCTACACCTTC. Amino acid sequence: CASSCGHIYVYGYTF. This chain joins TRBV7-3 and TRBJ1-2; a weak D match, TRBD1 (5 bases). There are 15 residues in the CDR3. V was pared by 4 bases and J by 4 bases, with 16 bases between. Germline CDR1 is SGHTA and CDR2 is FQGTGA.

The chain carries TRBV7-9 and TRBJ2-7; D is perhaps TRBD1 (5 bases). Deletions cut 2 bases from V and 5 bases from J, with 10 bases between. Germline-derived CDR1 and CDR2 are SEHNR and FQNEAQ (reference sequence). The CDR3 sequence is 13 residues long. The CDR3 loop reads CASSLWQGNEQYF. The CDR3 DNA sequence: TGTGCCAGCAGCTTATGGCAGGGAAACGAGCAGTACTTC.

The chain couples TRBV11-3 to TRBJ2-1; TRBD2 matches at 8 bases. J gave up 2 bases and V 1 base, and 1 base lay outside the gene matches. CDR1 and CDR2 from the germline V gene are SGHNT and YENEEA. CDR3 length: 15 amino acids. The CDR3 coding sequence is TGTGCCAGCAGCTTAGGCGGGGGGCCCTACAATGAGCAGTTCTTC. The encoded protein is CASSLGGGPYNEQFF.

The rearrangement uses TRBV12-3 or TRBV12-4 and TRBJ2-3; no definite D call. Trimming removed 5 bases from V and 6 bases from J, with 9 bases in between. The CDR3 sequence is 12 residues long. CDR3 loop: CASSESRDTQYF. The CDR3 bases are TGTGCCAGCAGTGAGTCCCGGGATACGCAGTATTTT.

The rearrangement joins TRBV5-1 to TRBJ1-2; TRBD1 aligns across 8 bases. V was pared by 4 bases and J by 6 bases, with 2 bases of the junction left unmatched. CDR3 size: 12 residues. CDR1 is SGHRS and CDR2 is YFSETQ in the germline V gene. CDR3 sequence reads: CASSVDRDGYTF. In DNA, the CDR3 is TGCGCCAGCAGCGTGGACAGGGATGGCTACACCTTC.

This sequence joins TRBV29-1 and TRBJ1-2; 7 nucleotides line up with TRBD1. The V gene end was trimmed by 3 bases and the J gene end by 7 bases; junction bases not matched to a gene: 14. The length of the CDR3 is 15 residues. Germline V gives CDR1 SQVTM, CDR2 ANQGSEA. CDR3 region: CSVDWTGRGLFGYTF. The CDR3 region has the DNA TGCAGCGTTGATTGGACAGGCCGGGGTCTATTTGGCTACACCTTC.

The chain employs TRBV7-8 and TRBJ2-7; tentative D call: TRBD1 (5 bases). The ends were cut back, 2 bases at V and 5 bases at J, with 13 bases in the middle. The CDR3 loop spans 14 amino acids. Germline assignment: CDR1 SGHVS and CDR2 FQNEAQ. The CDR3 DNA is TGTGCCAGCAGCTTACTTCAGGGAATCCACGAGCAGTACTTC. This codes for CASSLLQGIHEQYF. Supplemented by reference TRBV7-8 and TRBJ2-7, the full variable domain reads GAGVSQSPRYKVAKRGQDVALRCDPISGHVSLFWYQQALGQGPEFLTYFQNEAQLDKSGLPSDRFFAERPEGSVSTLKIQRTQQEDSAVYLCASSLLQGIHEQYFGPGTRLTVT.

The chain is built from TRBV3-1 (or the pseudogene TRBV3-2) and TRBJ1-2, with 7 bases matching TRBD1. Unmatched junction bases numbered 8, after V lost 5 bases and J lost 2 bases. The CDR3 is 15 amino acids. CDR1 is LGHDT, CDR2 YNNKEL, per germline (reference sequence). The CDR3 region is CASSNRDSKNYGYTF. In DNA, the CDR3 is TGTGCCAGCAGCAACCGGGACAGCAAAAACTATGGCTACACCTTC.

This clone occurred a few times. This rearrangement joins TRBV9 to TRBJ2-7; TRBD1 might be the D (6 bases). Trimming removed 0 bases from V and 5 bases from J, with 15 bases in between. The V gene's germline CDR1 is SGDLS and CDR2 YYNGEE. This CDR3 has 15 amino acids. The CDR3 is CASSVVPGVGDEQYF. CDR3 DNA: TGTGCCAGCAGCGTAGTCCCAGGGGTAGGAGACGAGCAGTACTTC. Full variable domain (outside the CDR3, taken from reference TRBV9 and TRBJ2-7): DSGVTQTPKHLITATGQRVTLRCSPRSGDLSVYWYQQSLDQGLQFLIQYYNGEERAKGNILERFSAQQFPDLHSELNLSSLELGDSALYFCASSVVPGVGDEQYFGPGTRLTVT.

CDR3 nucleotides: TGTGCCAGCAGCCCGGGACAGGGGGCTAGAAGACTGTTTTTT. This gives the protein CASSPGQGARRLFF. The gene calls are TRBV5-8 and TRBJ1-4, with 12 bases lining up with TRBD1. The germline V gene has CDR1 SGHTS and CDR2 YDEGEE. V shed 4 bases, J shed 13 bases, and the junction held 8 bases outside the gene matches. The CDR3 runs to 14 residues.

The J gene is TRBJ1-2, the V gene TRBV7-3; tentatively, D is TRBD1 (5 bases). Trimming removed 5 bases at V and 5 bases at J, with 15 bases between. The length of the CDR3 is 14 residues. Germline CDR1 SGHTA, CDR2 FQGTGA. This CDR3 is CASSPMGGIYGYTF. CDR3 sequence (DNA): TGTGCCAGCAGCCCCATGGGGGGGATTTATGGCTACACCTTC.

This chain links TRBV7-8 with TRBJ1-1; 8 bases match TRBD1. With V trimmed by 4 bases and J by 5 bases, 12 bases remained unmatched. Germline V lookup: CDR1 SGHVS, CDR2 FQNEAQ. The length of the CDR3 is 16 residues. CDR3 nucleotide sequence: TGTGCCAGCAGCTCGGTTGGGGCAGGGGGCTTTACTGAAGCTTTCTTT. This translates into CASSSVGAGGFTEAFF. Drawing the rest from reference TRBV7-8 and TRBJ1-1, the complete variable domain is GAGVSQSPRYKVAKRGQDVALRCDPISGHVSLFWYQQALGQGPEFLTYFQNEAQLDKSGLPSDRFFAERPEGSVSTLKIQRTQQEDSAVYLCASSSVGAGGFTEAFFGQGTRLTVV.

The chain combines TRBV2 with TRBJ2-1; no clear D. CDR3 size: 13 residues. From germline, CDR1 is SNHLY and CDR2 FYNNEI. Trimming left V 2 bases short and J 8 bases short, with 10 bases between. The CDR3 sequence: CASSERVRDEQFF. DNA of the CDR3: TGTGCCAGCAGTGAACGGGTTCGGGATGAGCAGTTCTTC.